The source of this T cell receptor (beta chain) is a study of neurological immune-mediated disorders. The CDR3 runs 14 residues. CDR1 is DFQATT and CDR2 is SNEGSKA in the germline V gene (reference sequence). V shed 1 base and J shed 7 bases, with 17 bases lying between them. Synthesis of cDNA used 5'RACE (with 10-nucleotide random UMIs). A single run covered 15-18 subjects with over 170 million TCR-beta sequences. One entry per CDR3 protein results from TCRdb running MiXCR on the 5' RACE reads. Of about 29,000 distinct CDR3 sequences in the sample, 2.5% to 4% are singletons; the top ten hold less than 9%. This clonotype was recorded many times. Its antigen remains unknown. Study-level results: None of the CDR3 amino acid sequences of expanded clones were shared across subjects, and this suggested private repertoires in all groups. One cluster of related CDR3 sequences contained, by phylogenetic grouping, the repertoires of 18 of 34 multiple sclerosis patients and formed a possible signature.

The chain employs TRBV20-1 and TRBJ2-7; possible D gene TRBD2, 7 bases. The sample taken for sequencing was PBMCs. This clonotype originated in a woman aged 30 to 39 with multiple sclerosis. In DNA form, the CDR3 reads TGCAGTGCTAGAGGCCCGAGGGGGGGCGATGAGCAGTACTTC. Translated: CSARGPRGGDEQYF.